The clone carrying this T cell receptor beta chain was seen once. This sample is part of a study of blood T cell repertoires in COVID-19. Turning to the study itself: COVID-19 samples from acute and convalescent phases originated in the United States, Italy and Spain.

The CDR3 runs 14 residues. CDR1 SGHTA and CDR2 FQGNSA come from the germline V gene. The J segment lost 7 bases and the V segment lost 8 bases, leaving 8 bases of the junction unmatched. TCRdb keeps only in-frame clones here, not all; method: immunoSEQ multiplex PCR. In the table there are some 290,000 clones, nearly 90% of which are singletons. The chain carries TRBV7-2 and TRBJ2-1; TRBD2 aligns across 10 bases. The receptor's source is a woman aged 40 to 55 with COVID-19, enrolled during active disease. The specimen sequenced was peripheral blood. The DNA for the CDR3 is TGTGCCAGCGGATTTAGCGGGAGGTTTAATGAGCAGTTCTTC. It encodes CASGFSGRFNEQFF. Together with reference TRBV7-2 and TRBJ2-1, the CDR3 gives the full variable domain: GAGVSQSPSNKVTEKGKDVELRCDPISGHTALYWYRQSLGQGLEFLIYFQGNSAPDKSGLPSDRFSAERTGGSVSTLTIQRTQQEDSAVYLCASGFSGRFNEQFFGPGTRLTVL.